This passage covers 12 T cell receptor beta chains from one sample sequenced in a study of T cell repertoires in ileal Crohn's disease. Data came from immunoSEQ multiplex PCR; TCRdb stores just in-frame clones and leaves some out. Of about 14,000 clones listed, roughly 80% are singletons. Sequenced: ileal tissue. These receptors were taken from an adult with Crohn's disease.

This clone was picked up one time. V gene TRBV5-1 combines with J gene TRBJ1-4; no definite D call. The germline V gene has CDR1 SGHRS and CDR2 YFSETQ. The length of the CDR3 is 14 residues. Trimming cost V 0 bases and J 7 bases, with 10 bases left between them. CDR3 bases: TGCGCCAGCAGCTTGGAAGGGCGGGGTGAAAAACTGTTTTTT. This encodes CASSLEGRGEKLFF.

The V gene is TRBV5-1, the J gene TRBJ2-2; D may be TRBD2 (5 bases). From germline, CDR1 is SGHRS and CDR2 YFSETQ. V was clipped by 0 bases and J by 0 bases, with 6 bases between them. The length of the CDR3 is 15 residues. CDR3 nucleotide sequence: TGCGCCAGCAGCTTGGAACTAGCGAACACCGGGGAGCTGTTTTTT. Encoded protein: CASSLELANTGELFF.

This chain connects TRBV25-1 to TRBJ2-1; a weak D match, TRBD2 (7 bases). This CDR3 has 15 residues. From germline, CDR1 is MGHDK and CDR2 SYGVNS. V dropped 6 bases and J dropped 6 bases, with 18 bases sitting between them. CDR3 residues: CASSQRRGLGNEQFF. The CDR3 coding sequence is TGTGCCAGCAGCCAACGGCGGGGGCTCGGCAATGAGCAGTTCTTC.

The CDR3 region is CAWSVQGTNEKLFF. DNA for the CDR3: TGTGCCTGGAGTGTACAGGGGACTAATGAAAAACTGTTTTTT. The chain employs TRBV30 and TRBJ1-4, with TRBD1 matching 7 bases. CDR3 length: 14 residues. From germline, CDR1 is GTSNPN and CDR2 SVGIG (reference sequence). V was pared by 0 bases and J by 2 bases, with 0 bases of the junction left unmatched.

The chain uses TRBV10-2 and TRBJ2-7, with a weak D call TRBD2 (5 bases). Per the germline V gene, CDR1 is WSHSY and CDR2 is SAAADI. The CDR3 length is 14 residues. Trimming removed 9 bases at V and 1 base at J, with 16 bases between. The CDR3 here is CASFERRQSYEQYF. The CDR3 nucleotides are TGCGCCAGTTTTGAGCGGAGGCAGTCCTACGAGCAGTACTTC.

This clone was detected only a few times. The rearrangement links TRBV18 to TRBJ1-4; TRBD1 might be the D (5 bases). The V gene lost 1 base and the J gene lost 7 bases, with 16 bases spanning the gap. The germline CDR1 and CDR2 sequences are KGHSH and LQKENI. The CDR3 runs to 16 residues. The CDR3 reads CASSPRTQRGGEKLFF. In nucleotides, the CDR3 is TGTGCCAGCTCACCACGGACTCAGCGGGGCGGTGAAAAACTGTTTTTT.

This clone was detected only a few times. V and J are TRBV11-2 and TRBJ1-2; the D gene is possibly TRBD1 (5 bases). The ends were cut back, 5 bases at V and 7 bases at J, with 23 bases in the middle. CDR3 size: 16 residues. Germline-derived CDR1 and CDR2 are SGHAT and FQNNGV. DNA of the CDR3: TGTGCCAGCAGCCCCACCACCAGGGCAGGCCTTGGTGGCTACACCTTC. It yields the protein CASSPTTRAGLGGYTF. The variable domain in full, completed from reference TRBV11-2 and TRBJ1-2, reads EAGVAQSPRYKIIEKRQSVAFWCNPISGHATLYWYQQILGQGPKLLIQFQNNGVVDDSQLPKDRFSAERLKGVDSTLKIQPAKLEDSAVYLCASSPTTRAGLGGYTFGSGTRLTVV.

The chain is built from TRBV5-1 and TRBJ1-3; D is perhaps TRBD1 (6 bases). V dropped 0 bases and J dropped 6 bases, with 10 bases sitting between them. The CDR3 covers 14 residues. The germline CDR1 and CDR2 sequences are SGHRS and YFSETQ. In DNA, the CDR3 is TGCGCCAGCAGCTTGGATGGGGGGGCAAACACCATATATTTT. It translates to CASSLDGGANTIYF.

The chain is built from TRBV2 and TRBJ1-4; D possibly corresponds to TRBD1 (5 bases). Germline values: CDR1 SNHLY, CDR2 FYNNEI. This CDR3 comprises 13 residues. The V and J ends lost 5 bases and 8 bases respectively, with 12 bases between them. The CDR3 DNA is TGTGCCAGCAGTTATTTGGGGCGAGAAAAACTGTTTTTT. Amino acids: CASSYLGREKLFF. The full variable domain, rest sourced from reference TRBV2 and TRBJ1-4, is EPEVTQTPSHQVTQMGQEVILRCVPISNHLYFYWYRQILGQKVEFLVSFYNNEISEKSEIFDDQFSVERPDGSNFTLKIRSTKLEDSAMYFCASSYLGREKLFFGSGTQLSVL.

This chain links TRBV10-1 with TRBJ1-6; D is unclear. CDR3 length: 13 amino acids. V lost 5 bases, J lost 8 bases, and 10 bases lay in between. In germline, CDR1 is WNHNN, CDR2 SYGVQD (reference sequence). The CDR3 DNA is TGCGCCAGCAGTTCAGGTTCGGATTCACCCCTCCACTTT. Residues: CASSSGSDSPLHF.

The chain has TRBV6-5 and TRBJ2-7; D possibly corresponds to TRBD1 (5 bases). The CDR3 has 16 residues. Germline CDR1 reads MNHEY; CDR2 reads SVGAGI. Between the trimmed V and J ends, which lost 4 bases and 4 bases, there was a span of 20 bases. This CDR3 reads CASSFAPGPEGYEQYF. In DNA form, the CDR3 reads TGTGCCAGCAGTTTCGCTCCAGGGCCAGAAGGATACGAGCAGTACTTC.

The rearrangement links TRBV23-1 to TRBJ2-1; D might be TRBD1 (6 bases). TRBV23-1 is placed among ORFs of uncertain function. The V gene lost 2 bases and the J gene lost 0 bases, with 8 bases spanning the gap. The CDR3 extends over 15 amino acids. The CDR3 sequence is CASSQNRDSYNEQFF. CDR3 DNA sequence: TGCGCCAGCAGTCAAAACAGGGACTCCTACAATGAGCAGTTCTTC.